Listed here are 2 T cell receptor beta chains from one sample, sequenced in a study of blood T cells in healthy people across ages (dated by TCRdb to about 2015). The library was obtained by 5' RACE. The reads were generated on an Illumina HiSeq 2500. The second PCR ran for roughly 7 to 12 cycles and used a J-beta primer mix along with a sample-barcoded 5' primer. The public reads were reanalyzed by TCRdb: fastp trimming at Q25, MiXCR alignment, in-frame beta chains only. All rows with the same CDR3 protein become a single entry with the most common DNA and genes. In this sample the table shows hundreds of thousands of distinct CDR3 sequences, about 42% of which occur a single time. The leading ten clones occupy around 18% of the sample. The sample comprised blood. The receptor set was obtained from a man aged 60 to 75 in good health.

At least ten counts were recorded for this clonotype. The V call is TRBV11-2, the J call TRBJ2-1; TRBD2 agrees at 11 bases. After removal of 5 bases from V and 5 bases from J, the junction contained 2 bases not matched to a gene. This CDR3 has 14 amino acids. Germline V lookup: CDR1 SGHAT, CDR2 FQNNGV. CDR3 DNA: TGTGCCAGCAGCGAGGGACTAGCGGACAATGAGCAGTTCTTC. Translated, it gives CASSEGLADNEQFF.

This clonotype was seen a single time. The V call is TRBV6-5, the J call TRBJ2-3, with 11 positions matching TRBD2. CDR1 is MNHEY, CDR2 SVGAGI, per germline. The CDR3 extends over 18 amino acids. Trimming removed 2 bases from V and 4 bases from J; junction bases left unmatched: 11. The CDR3 DNA reads as TGTGCCAGCAGTTACGGGCTAGCGGGGGGCCCGGGTTCAGATACGCAGTATTTT. This sequence encodes CASSYGLAGGPGSDTQYF.